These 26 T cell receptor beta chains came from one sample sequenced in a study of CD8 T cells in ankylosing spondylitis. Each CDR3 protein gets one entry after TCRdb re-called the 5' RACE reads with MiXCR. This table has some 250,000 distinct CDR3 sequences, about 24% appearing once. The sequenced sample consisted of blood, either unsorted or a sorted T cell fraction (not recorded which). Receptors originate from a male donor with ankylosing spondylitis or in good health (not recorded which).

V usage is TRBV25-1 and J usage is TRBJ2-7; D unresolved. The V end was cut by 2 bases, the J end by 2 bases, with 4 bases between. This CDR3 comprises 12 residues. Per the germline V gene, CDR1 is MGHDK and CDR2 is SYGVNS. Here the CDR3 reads CASSEGPYEQYF. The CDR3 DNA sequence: TGTGCCAGCAGTGAAGGCCCCTACGAGCAGTACTTC.

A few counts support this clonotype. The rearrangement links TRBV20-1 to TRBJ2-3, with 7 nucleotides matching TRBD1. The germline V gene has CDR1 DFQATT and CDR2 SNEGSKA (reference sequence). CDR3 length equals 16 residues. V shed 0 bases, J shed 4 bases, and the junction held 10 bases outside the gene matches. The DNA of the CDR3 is TGCAGTGCTAGAGATCCGACAGGGACAGTTTCAGATACGCAGTATTTT. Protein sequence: CSARDPTGTVSDTQYF.

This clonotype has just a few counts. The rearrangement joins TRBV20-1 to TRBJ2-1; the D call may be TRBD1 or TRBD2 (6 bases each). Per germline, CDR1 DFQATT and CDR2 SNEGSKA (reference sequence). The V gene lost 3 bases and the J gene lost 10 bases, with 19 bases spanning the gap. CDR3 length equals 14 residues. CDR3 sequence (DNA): TGCAGTGCTAGCGAATCGGGGGCTCTTTGGGAGCAGTTCTTC. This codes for CSASESGALWEQFF.

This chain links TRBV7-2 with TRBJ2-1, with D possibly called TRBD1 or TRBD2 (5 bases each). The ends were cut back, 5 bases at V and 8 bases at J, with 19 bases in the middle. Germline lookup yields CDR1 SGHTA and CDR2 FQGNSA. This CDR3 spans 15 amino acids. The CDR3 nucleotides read TGTGCCAGCAGCAGAGAGGGACCGTTGTTCGATGAGCAGTTCTTC. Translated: CASSREGPLFDEQFF.

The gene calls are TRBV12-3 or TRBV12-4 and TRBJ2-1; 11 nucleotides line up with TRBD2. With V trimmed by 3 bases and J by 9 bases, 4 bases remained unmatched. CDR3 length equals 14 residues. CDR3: CASSLTSGDPEQFF. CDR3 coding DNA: TGTGCCAGCAGTTTGACTAGCGGGGACCCTGAGCAGTTCTTC.

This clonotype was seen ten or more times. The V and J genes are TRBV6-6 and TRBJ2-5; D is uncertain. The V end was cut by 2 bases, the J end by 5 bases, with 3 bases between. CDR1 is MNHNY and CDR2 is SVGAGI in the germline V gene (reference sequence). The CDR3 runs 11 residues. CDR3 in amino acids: CASSYGETQYF. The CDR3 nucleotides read TGTGCCAGCAGTTACGGGGAGACCCAGTACTTC.

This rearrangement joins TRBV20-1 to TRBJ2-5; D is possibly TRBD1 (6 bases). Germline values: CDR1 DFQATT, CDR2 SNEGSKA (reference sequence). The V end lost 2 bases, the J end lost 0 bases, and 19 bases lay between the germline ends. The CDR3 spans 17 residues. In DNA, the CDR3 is TGCAGTGCTAGAAGGGCCCGAGGGGGAAGCTACCAAGAGACCCAGTACTTC. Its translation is CSARRARGGSYQETQYF.

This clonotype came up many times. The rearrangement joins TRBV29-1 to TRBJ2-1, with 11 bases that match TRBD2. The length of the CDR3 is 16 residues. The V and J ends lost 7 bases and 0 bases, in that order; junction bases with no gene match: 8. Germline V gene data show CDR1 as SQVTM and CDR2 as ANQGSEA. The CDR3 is CSAFSGGGRSYNEQFF. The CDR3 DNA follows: TGCAGCGCCTTTAGCGGGGGGGGTCGCTCCTACAATGAGCAGTTCTTC.

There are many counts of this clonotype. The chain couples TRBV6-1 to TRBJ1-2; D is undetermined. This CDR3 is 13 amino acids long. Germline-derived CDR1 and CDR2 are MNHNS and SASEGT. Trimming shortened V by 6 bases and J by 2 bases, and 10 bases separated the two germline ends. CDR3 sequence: CASSEPGNYGYTF. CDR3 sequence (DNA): TGTGCCAGCAGCGAGCCCGGCAACTATGGCTACACCTTC.

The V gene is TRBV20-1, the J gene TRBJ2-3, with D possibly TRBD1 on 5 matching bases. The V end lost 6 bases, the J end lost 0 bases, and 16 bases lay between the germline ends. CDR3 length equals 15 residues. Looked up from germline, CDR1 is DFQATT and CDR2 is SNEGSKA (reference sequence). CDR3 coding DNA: TGCAGTGCCTACAACAGGAGAGCTAGCACAGATACGCAGTATTTT. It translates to CSAYNRRASTDTQYF.

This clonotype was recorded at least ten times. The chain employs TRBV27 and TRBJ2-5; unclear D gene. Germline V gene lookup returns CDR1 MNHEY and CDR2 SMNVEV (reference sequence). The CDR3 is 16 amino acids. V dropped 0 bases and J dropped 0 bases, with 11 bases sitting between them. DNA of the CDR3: TGTGCCAGCAGTTTATCCCAGGCCGCGTACCAAGAGACCCAGTACTTC. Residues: CASSLSQAAYQETQYF.

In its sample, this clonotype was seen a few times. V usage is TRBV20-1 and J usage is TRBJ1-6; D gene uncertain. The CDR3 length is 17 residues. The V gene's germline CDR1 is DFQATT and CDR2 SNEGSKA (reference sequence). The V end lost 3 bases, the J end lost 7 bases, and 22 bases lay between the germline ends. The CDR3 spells CSARTLRLLGGNSPLHF. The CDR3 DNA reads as TGCAGTGCTAGGACCCTACGGCTCCTGGGTGGGAATTCACCCCTCCACTTT.

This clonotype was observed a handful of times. CDR3 in DNA: TGTGCCAGCAGTGAGAACACTTATCAGCCCCAGCATTTT. Encoded protein: CASSENTYQPQHF. The J gene is TRBJ1-5, the V gene TRBV2; D is undetermined. V was trimmed by 3 bases and J by 5 bases, leaving 8 bases between them. Germline CDR1 and CDR2: SNHLY and FYNNEI. CDR3 length: 13 amino acids.

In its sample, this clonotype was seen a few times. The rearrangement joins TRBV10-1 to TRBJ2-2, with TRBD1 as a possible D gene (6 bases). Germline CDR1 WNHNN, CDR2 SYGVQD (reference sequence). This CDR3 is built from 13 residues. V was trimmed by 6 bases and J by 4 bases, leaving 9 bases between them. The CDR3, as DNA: TGCGCCAGCAGGGACAGCACCACCGGGGAGCTGTTTTTT. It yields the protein CASRDSTTGELFF.

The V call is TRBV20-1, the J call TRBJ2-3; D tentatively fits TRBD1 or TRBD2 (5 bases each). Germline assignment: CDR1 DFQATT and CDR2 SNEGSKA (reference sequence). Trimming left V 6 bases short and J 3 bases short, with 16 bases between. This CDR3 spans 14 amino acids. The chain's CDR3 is CSAAGQGATDTQYF. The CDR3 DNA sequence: TGCAGTGCCGCTGGCCAGGGAGCAACAGATACGCAGTATTTT.

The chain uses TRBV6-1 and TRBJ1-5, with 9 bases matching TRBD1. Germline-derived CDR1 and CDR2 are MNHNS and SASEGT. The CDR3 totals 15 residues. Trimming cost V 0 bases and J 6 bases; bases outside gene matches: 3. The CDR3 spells CASSEAMGQGQPQHF. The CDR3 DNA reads TGTGCCAGCAGTGAAGCGATGGGACAGGGTCAGCCCCAGCATTTT.

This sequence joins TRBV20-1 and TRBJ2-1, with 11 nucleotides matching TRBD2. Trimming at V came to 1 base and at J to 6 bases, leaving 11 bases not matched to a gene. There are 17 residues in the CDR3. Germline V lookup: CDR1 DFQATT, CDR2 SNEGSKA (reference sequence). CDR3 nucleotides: TGCAGTGCTAGAGGTGTACTAGCGGGGGCCCCCATCAATGAGCAGTTCTTC. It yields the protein CSARGVLAGAPINEQFF.

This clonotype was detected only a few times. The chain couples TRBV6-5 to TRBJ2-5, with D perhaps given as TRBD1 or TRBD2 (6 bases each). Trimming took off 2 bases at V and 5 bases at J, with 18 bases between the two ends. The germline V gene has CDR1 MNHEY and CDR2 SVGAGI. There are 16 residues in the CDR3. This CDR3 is CASSYVGGAPQETQYF. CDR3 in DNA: TGTGCCAGCAGTTACGTGGGGGGCGCCCCGCAGGAGACCCAGTACTTC.

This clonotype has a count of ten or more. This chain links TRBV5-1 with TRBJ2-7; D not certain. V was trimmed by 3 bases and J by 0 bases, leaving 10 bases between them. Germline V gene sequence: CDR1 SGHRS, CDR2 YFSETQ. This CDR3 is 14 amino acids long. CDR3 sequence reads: CASSYGWSSYEQYF. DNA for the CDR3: TGCGCCAGCAGCTACGGCTGGAGCTCCTACGAGCAGTACTTC.

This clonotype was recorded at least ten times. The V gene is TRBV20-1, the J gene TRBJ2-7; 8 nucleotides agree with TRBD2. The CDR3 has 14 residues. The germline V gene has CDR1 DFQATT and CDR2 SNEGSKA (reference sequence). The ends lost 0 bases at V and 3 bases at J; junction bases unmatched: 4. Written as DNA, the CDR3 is TGCAGTGCTAGAGAGGCGGGGGGCAACTACGAGCAGTACTTC. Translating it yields CSAREAGGNYEQYF.

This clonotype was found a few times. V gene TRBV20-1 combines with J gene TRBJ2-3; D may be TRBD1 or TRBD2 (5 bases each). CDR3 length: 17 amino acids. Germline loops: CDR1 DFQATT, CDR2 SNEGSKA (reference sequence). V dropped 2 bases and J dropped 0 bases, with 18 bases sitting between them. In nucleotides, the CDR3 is TGCAGTGCTAGACCACCTTGGGGGTCCGCTAGCACAGATACGCAGTATTTT. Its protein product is CSARPPWGSASTDTQYF.

The CDR3 region has the DNA TGTGCCAGCACCGTGTCGGGGGGCAGAAACGAGCAGTACTTC. This sequence encodes CASTVSGGRNEQYF. This chain connects TRBV12-3 or TRBV12-4 to TRBJ2-7, with D possibly matching TRBD2 (7 bases). The V end lost 7 bases, the J end lost 5 bases, and 18 bases lay between the germline ends. The CDR3 spans 14 residues.

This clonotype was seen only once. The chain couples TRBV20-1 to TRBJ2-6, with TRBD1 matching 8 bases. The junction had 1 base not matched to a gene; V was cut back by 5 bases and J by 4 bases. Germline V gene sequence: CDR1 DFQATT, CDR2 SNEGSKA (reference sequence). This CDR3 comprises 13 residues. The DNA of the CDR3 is TGCAGTGCTCGGACAGGGGGGGCCAACGTCCTGACTTTC. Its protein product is CSARTGGANVLTF.

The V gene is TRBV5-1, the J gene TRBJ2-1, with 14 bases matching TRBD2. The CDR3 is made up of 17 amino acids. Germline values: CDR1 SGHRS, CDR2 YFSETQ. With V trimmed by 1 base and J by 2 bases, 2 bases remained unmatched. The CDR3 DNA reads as TGCGCCAGCAGCTTGAGACTAGCGGGGGGGCCCTACAATGAGCAGTTCTTC. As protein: CASSLRLAGGPYNEQFF.

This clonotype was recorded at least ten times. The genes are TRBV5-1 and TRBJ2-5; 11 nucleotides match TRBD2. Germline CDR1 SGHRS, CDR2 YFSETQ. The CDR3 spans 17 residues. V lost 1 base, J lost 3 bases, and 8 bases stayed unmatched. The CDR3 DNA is TGCGCCAGCAGCTTGCGGCCCACTAGCGGGGGCGAAGAGACCCAGTACTTC. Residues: CASSLRPTSGGEETQYF. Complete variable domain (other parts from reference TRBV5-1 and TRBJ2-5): KAGVTQTPRYLIKTRGQQVTLSCSPISGHRSVSWYQQTPGQGLQFLFEYFSETQRNKGNFPGRFSGRQFSNSRSEMNVSTLELGDSALYLCASSLRPTSGGEETQYFGPGTRLLVL.

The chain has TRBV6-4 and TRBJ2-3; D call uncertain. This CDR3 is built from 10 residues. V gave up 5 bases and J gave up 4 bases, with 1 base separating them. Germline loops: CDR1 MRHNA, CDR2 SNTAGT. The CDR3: CASSSDTQYF. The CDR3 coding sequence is TGTGCCAGCAGTTCAGATACGCAGTATTTT.